Listed below are T cell receptor beta chains from one sample, sequenced in a study of shared clonotypes between healthy human individuals. Some clones are missing from TCRdb's copy, which holds only in-frame ones; the method was immunoSEQ multiplex PCR. Here the sample spans fewer than 1.6 million clones, less than 99% being singletons. Source material: naive CD4+ T cells sorted from blood. The receptors come from a man aged 25 to 40 in good health. The CDR3 runs from the conserved cysteine through the conserved F or W. The order of the fields is V gene, J gene, CDR3 protein.

TRBV7-9	TRBJ1-3	CASSRRAGPGNTIYF
TRBV28	TRBJ2-2	CASSLLTGPPTGELFF
TRBV19	TRBJ2-2	CASRTSPNRGLTGELFF
TRBV30	TRBJ1-1	CAWKPGIVVGAEAFF
TRBV15	TRBJ2-3	CATSRDPDFTGTDTQYF
TRBV2	TRBJ1-5	CASSEVWGNQPQHF
TRBV7-2	TRBJ1-1	CASSLHGTGNTEAFF
TRBV11-2	TRBJ2-1	CASSLVQGNEQFF
TRBV10-3	TRBJ1-5	CAISVAGGEEPQHF
TRBV6-5	TRBJ1-2	CASSARQGRGYTF
TRBV5-6	TRBJ2-7	CASSFSGTGNPYEQYF
TRBV6-1	TRBJ1-1	CASSASENTEAFF
TRBV6-5	TRBJ1-4	CANSSAGDEKLFF
TRBV5-4	TRBJ2-5	CASSLAFDGTSGKETQYF
TRBV11-3	TRBJ2-1	CASSLGLAGGGNEQFF
TRBV30	TRBJ2-7	CAWSVLGAAEQYF
TRBV5-4	TRBJ2-7	CASSTTSGTGEQYF
TRBV4-2	TRBJ2-1	CASSQSSGARVYNEQFF
TRBV5-5	TRBJ2-1	CASSRTSGTYNEQFF
TRBV7-2	TRBJ2-1	CASSLGGGRLYNEQFF
TRBV30	TRBJ1-4	CAWSLGGEKLFF
TRBV28	TRBJ1-1	CASSFSQGWTEAFF
TRBV7-2	TRBJ2-2	CASSLDTGELFF
TRBV5-1	TRBJ1-1	CASSLSRDGTEAFF
TRBV7-2	TRBJ2-1	CASRIAGGSSNEQFF
TRBV5-1	TRBJ1-1	CASSLEGWAGEAFF
TRBV10-2	TRBJ2-7	CASSGRSSYEQYF
TRBV7-9	TRBJ1-1	CASSHRTGRRMNTEAFF
TRBV7-3	TRBJ2-2	CASSSAFPRNTGELFF
TRBV7-2	TRBJ2-3	CASSLASGSLPDTQYF
TRBV7-9	TRBJ2-7	CAVDRVLYEQYF
TRBV11-2	TRBJ2-7	CASSLGLAGGYEQYF
TRBV5-1	TRBJ2-2	CASSSLKLAGASGELFF